This TCR beta chain appears in the sequencing data of a study of cytomegalovirus exposure and HLA in healthy donors. Broader study findings: Overall, some 160 TCR beta chains were annotated as cytomegalovirus-associated.

This CDR3 comprises 13 residues. Deletions cut 5 bases from V and 4 bases from J, with 11 bases between. From germline, CDR1 is MDHEN and CDR2 SYDVKM. TCRdb's table, derived via immunoSEQ multiplex PCR, lists solely in-frame clones and lacks some. This sample has under 95,000 clones, with approximately 93% found just once. Turning to this clone: Its antigen is not identified.

This chain connects TRBV28 to TRBJ1-1; D gene unclear. The clonotype comes from a woman under 30 in good health and CMV-seropositive. The sample comprised PBMCs. Here the CDR3 DNA reads TGTGCCAGCAGTGCATCCACTTCCACTGAAGCTTTCTTT. Translation gives CASSASTSTEAFF.